These 9 T cell receptor beta chains came from one sample sequenced in a study of blood T cell repertoires in COVID-19. Method: immunoSEQ multiplex PCR; TCRdb's copy keeps in-frame clones and lacks some. Found here are some 260,000 clones, about 70% of them singletons; the top ten hold 3% to 3.5%. The sample comprised peripheral blood. The receptors here all came from a woman of 80 years or more with acute or convalescent COVID-19.

The CDR3 coding sequence is TGTGCCAGCAGCGCCGGGACAGCATACTATGGCTACACCTTC. Amino acids: CASSAGTAYYGYTF. The V call is TRBV11-2, the J call TRBJ1-2, with 7 positions matching TRBD1. This CDR3 has 14 residues. With 5 bases clipped from V and 3 bases from J, the junction kept 6 bases outside the gene matches. Germline loops: CDR1 SGHAT, CDR2 FQNNGV.

The V call is TRBV7-9, the J call TRBJ1-5, with D possibly being TRBD1 (5 bases). Germline CDR1 and CDR2: SEHNR and FQNEAQ (reference sequence). The CDR3 length is 14 residues. V lost 2 bases and J lost 2, with 7 bases in between. The CDR3 loop reads CASSLWGGNQPQHF. The CDR3 DNA sequence: TGTGCCAGCAGCTTATGGGGGGGCAATCAGCCCCAGCATTTT.

This chain joins TRBV19 and TRBJ1-1; TRBD1 aligns across 7 bases. The CDR3 contains 13 residues. Trimming at V came to 6 bases and at J to 4 bases, leaving 5 bases not matched to a gene. From germline, CDR1 is LNHDA and CDR2 SQIVND (reference sequence). The CDR3 sequence is CASRTGTVTEAFF. The CDR3 DNA sequence: TGTGCCAGTAGGACCGGGACAGTCACTGAAGCTTTCTTT.

The V call is TRBV5-1, the J call TRBJ2-1, with TRBD2 identical over 7 bases. Looked up from germline, CDR1 is SGHRS and CDR2 is YFSETQ. The CDR3 spans 14 residues. V dropped 3 bases and J dropped 5; count of bases not matched to a gene: 5. The CDR3 nucleotides are TGCGCCAGCAGCTCCTTGGCGGGGGACAATGAGCAGTTCTTC. Translating gives CASSSLAGDNEQFF. Combining the CDR3 with reference TRBV5-1 and TRBJ2-1 gives the whole variable domain KAGVTQTPRYLIKTRGQQVTLSCSPISGHRSVSWYQQTPGQGLQFLFEYFSETQRNKGNFPGRFSGRQFSNSRSEMNVSTLELGDSALYLCASSSLAGDNEQFFGPGTRLTVL.

This clone occurred once. The CDR3 DNA reads as TGTGCCAGCAGTTCCCCCGGGACAGGCGGCTCATACTCTGGAAACACCATATATTTT. Residues: CASSSPGTGGSYSGNTIYF. V gene TRBV28 combines with J gene TRBJ1-3; TRBD1 matches at 8 bases. CDR1 and CDR2 (germline): MDHEN, SYDVKM. This CDR3 is 19 amino acids long. Germline trimming cut 4 bases from V and 0 bases from J; bases unmatched to any gene: 14.

This clone was recorded only once. V and J are TRBV9 and TRBJ1-1; possible D gene TRBD1, 5 bases. Trimming removed 0 bases from V and 6 bases from J, with 12 bases in between. The CDR3 is made up of 14 amino acids. CDR1 and CDR2 (germline): SGDLS, YYNGEE. The CDR3 region has the DNA TGTGCCAGCAGCGTAGTCGGGGGTGCGGCTGAAGCTTTCTTT. Protein: CASSVVGGAAEAFF.

The chain links TRBV9 to TRBJ2-1; D gene uncertain. Germline V lookup: CDR1 SGDLS, CDR2 YYNGEE. Trimming stripped 0 bases from V and 6 bases from J, with 16 bases between. This CDR3 has 16 residues. This CDR3 reads CASSVGRSSAGNEQFF. CDR3 nucleotides: TGTGCCAGCAGCGTAGGTAGATCCTCCGCCGGCAATGAGCAGTTCTTC.

This sequence joins TRBV19 and TRBJ2-2, with TRBD1 identical over 8 bases. The germline V gene encodes CDR1 LNHDA and CDR2 SQIVND (reference sequence). Trimming cost V 5 bases and J 7 bases; bases outside gene matches: 3. The CDR3 consists of 13 residues. CDR3 amino acids: CASSDRGGGELFF. CDR3 coding DNA: TGTGCCAGTAGTGACAGGGGTGGCGGGGAGCTGTTTTTT. The complete variable domain, with remaining parts taken from reference TRBV19 and TRBJ2-2, reads DGGITQSPKYLFRKEGQNVTLSCEQNLNHDAMYWYRQDPGQGLRLIYYSQIVNDFQKGDIAEGYSVSREKKESFPLTVTSAQKNPTAFYLCASSDRGGGELFFGEGSRLTVL.

The V gene is TRBV19, the J gene TRBJ1-5; possibly TRBD1 for D (5 bases). This CDR3 has 15 residues. The germline V and J ends were trimmed by 6 bases and 0 bases, with 12 bases remaining between them. CDR1 is LNHDA and CDR2 is SQIVND in the germline V gene (reference sequence). The CDR3 region is CASRGLTASNQPQHF. CDR3 sequence (DNA): TGTGCCAGTAGGGGCTTGACAGCTAGCAATCAGCCCCAGCATTTT.